This TCR beta chain was sequenced in a study of T-cell memory formation after mild COVID-19. Findings and limits, study-wide: Contracting CD4+ clones were located mainly in CM and EM, and CD8+ clones in EMRA. Pre-infection memory held some responding clones, suggesting pre-existing cross-reactive T cells responded.

Each CDR3 protein gets one entry after TCRdb re-called the 5' RACE reads with MiXCR. The sample carries under 300,000 distinct CDR3 sequences, about a sixth recorded once. This clonotype was seen only a few times. Its specificity is not known. The germline gives CDR1 SNHLY, CDR2 FYNNEI. V lost 8 bases and J lost 1; bases outside the gene matches: 3. This CDR3 comprises 13 residues. V is TRBV2 and J is TRBJ1-1; 8 bases map to TRBD1. What was sequenced was PBMCs or a T cell subset sorted from them (not recorded which). The TCR was taken from a man aged 18 to 29 who had mild COVID-19 (a few samples of this study predate the infection). Cell type and time point are not known. The chain's CDR3 is CASGGQGNTEAFF. CDR3 in DNA: TGTGCCAGCGGAGGACAGGGGAACACTGAAGCTTTCTTT.